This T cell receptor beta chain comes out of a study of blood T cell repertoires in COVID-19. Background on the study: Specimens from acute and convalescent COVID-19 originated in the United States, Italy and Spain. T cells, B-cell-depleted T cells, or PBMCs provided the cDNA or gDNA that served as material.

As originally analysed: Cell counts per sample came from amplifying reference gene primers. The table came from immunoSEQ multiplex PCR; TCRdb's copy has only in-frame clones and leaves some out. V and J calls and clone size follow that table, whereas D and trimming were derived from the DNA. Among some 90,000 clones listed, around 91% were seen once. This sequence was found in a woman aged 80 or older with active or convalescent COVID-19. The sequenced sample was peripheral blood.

The CDR3 loop is CASKDRVSGNTEAFF. The CDR3 nucleotides are TGCGCCAGCAAGGACAGGGTTTCGGGGAACACTGAAGCTTTCTTT. The chain joins TRBV10-2 to TRBJ1-1; 8 nucleotides agree with TRBD1. V gave up 7 bases and J gave up 1 base; unmatched junction bases: 8. The CDR3 runs 15 residues. The germline gives CDR1 WSHSY, CDR2 SAAADI.